A selection of T cell receptor beta chains follows, all from one sample in a study of blood T cell repertoires in COVID-19. The data were produced by immunoSEQ multiplex PCR, yet TCRdb's version contains in-frame clones alone and is incomplete. The table lists over 150,000 clones, around 88% of them singletons. Input material: peripheral blood. These receptor sequences come from a woman between 65 and 79 years old who had recovered from COVID-19. CDR3s leave out the opening cysteine and the closing phenylalanine or tryptophan. Each record gives: CDR3 protein, clone size, V gene, J gene. Not every row has a clone size; where given, it reads once, few, many or a size class.

ASSSQSGRYNEQF	-	TRBV6-5	TRBJ2-1
ASTPRGGRTYEQY	once	TRBV19	TRBJ2-7
AWNPGLASGNTIY	once	TRBV30	TRBJ1-3
ASSARDRRSNYGYT	-	TRBV7-9	TRBJ1-2
SSGGGGSYGYT	-	TRBV29-1	TRBJ1-2
ASSAVGGRPDTQY	few	TRBV6-4	TRBJ2-3
ASSFWTGDPKGYGYT	once	TRBV5-1	TRBJ1-2
ASSRGEGTGGYT	-	TRBV3-1/TRBV3-2	TRBJ1-2
ASSQPYNRGNTIY	-	TRBV4-1	TRBJ1-3
ASSPGLAVAKNIQY	-	TRBV9	TRBJ2-4
ASSLDSGLAF	-	TRBV5-1	TRBJ1-1
ASSPGQGETQY	-	TRBV18	TRBJ2-5
ASSMGLQGSNTEAF	-	TRBV19	TRBJ1-1
ASSPPSSYEQY	-	TRBV18	TRBJ2-7
ASRDLGLAGEQF	-	TRBV2	TRBJ2-1
ASSVRGAYNEQF	-	TRBV9	TRBJ2-1
ASSPDRVAGNTIY	-	TRBV3-1/TRBV3-2	TRBJ1-3
ASNPRGGSADTQY	-	TRBV7-2	TRBJ2-3
ASSLSPSSGHNEQF	-	TRBV11-1	TRBJ2-1
ASSYGAGGEKLF	-	TRBV6-5	TRBJ1-4
ASSEVGGVPYEQY	-	TRBV6-1	TRBJ2-7
ASSNPGQGANYGYT	-	TRBV25-1	TRBJ1-2
ASSPPGQVFSGANVLT	-	TRBV19	TRBJ2-6
ASSPQVGLTYGYT	-	TRBV7-2	TRBJ1-2
ASSLGGGGGTDTQY	-	TRBV5-4	TRBJ2-3
ASSLLGRGTQETQY	-	TRBV5-1	TRBJ2-5
ASSEGRQANSPLH	-	TRBV3-1/TRBV3-2	TRBJ1-6
ATSRTGTSGRPSQF	-	TRBV15	TRBJ2-1
ASSPEGADTQY	-	TRBV9	TRBJ2-3
ASSHPAGQGAGYT	-	TRBV3-1/TRBV3-2	TRBJ1-2
ASTPGQAYGYT	-	TRBV25-1	TRBJ1-2
ASRAGPAGTEAF	-	TRBV6-4	TRBJ1-1
AWSVRGSTSGNTIY	few	TRBV30	TRBJ1-3
AIRGDTGLTGNTIY	-	TRBV10-3	TRBJ1-3
ASSLARQGGHEQY	-	TRBV5-6	TRBJ2-7
ASSQEEPSSYNEQF	-	TRBV4-1	TRBJ2-1
ASSLSSGENSPLH	-	TRBV11-1	TRBJ1-6
ASNPTARGVRRSYNEQF	-	TRBV27	TRBJ2-1
ASRDRGHSYEQY	-	TRBV19	TRBJ2-7
ASSIGAGGSPLH	-	TRBV19	TRBJ1-6
AWSRTRPSNQPQH	-	TRBV30	TRBJ1-5
ASSSHLPGLAIWETQY	-	TRBV5-1	TRBJ2-5
ASSQRGQGGSPLH	-	TRBV4-2	TRBJ1-6
ASSFHGAGDTQY	-	TRBV11-3	TRBJ2-3
ASSLGGQDLYEQY	-	TRBV11-3	TRBJ2-7
ASSLPPQETQY	once	TRBV7-3	TRBJ2-5
ASSPPASRNEQF	-	TRBV18	TRBJ2-1